This TCR beta chain was documented in a study of blood T cell repertoires in COVID-19. Background on the study: Acute-phase and convalescent COVID-19 samples originated in the United States, Italy and Spain. The analysed material was cDNA or gDNA that came from T cells, B-cell-depleted T cells, or PBMCs.

This clone was seen a few times. Data came from immunoSEQ multiplex PCR; TCRdb stores just in-frame clones and leaves some out. Of fewer than 250,000 clones in the sample, roughly nine tenths are singletons; the top ten hold approximately 1%. The CDR3 is 13 residues long. Germline values: CDR1 SEHNR, CDR2 FQNEAQ (reference sequence). The V and J ends lost 3 bases and 6 bases respectively, with 10 bases between them. V gene TRBV7-9 combines with J gene TRBJ2-3, with a tentative D call TRBD2 (6 bases). The sequencing sample was made of peripheral blood. The sequence came from a man younger than 45 with acute or convalescent COVID-19. The DNA of the CDR3 is TGTGCCAGCAGCTTTTCCGGGAGCGATACGCAGTATTTT. Encoded protein: CASSFSGSDTQYF.